The clone carrying this TCR beta chain appeared many times. What it recognizes is unknown. Time point here: longitudinal time-point 3. Stored at -80 C, 2 million PBMCs were the source of the unsorted libraries. This sample was taken from a study of neurological immune-mediated disorders. The authors made cDNA by 5'RACE with 10-nucleotide random UMIs. Over 160 million TCR-beta sequences (from 15-18 subjects) were yielded by each sequencing run. TCRdb re-called the 5' RACE reads through MiXCR, storing one row per CDR3 protein. The sample consists of about 99,000 distinct CDR3 sequences, 10% to 12% of them appearing once. Study-wide results and caveats: TCR clonal expansion peaked in HTLV-1-associated myelopathy patients and was lowest in multiple sclerosis patients.

Germline-derived CDR1 and CDR2 are MDHEN and SYDVKM. The CDR3 is 18 amino acids. The trim removed 3 bases at V and 1 base at J, leaving 13 bases unmatched. The source material was PBMCs. This sequence was found in a female donor with HTLV-1-associated myelopathy (HAM/TSP). The chain recombines TRBV28 with TRBJ2-7; TRBD1 matches 9 bases. CDR3 in amino acids: CASSLGVGGTGRSYEQYF. The CDR3, as DNA: TGTGCCAGCAGTTTGGGGGTTGGGGGGACAGGGAGATCCTACGAGCAGTACTTC.